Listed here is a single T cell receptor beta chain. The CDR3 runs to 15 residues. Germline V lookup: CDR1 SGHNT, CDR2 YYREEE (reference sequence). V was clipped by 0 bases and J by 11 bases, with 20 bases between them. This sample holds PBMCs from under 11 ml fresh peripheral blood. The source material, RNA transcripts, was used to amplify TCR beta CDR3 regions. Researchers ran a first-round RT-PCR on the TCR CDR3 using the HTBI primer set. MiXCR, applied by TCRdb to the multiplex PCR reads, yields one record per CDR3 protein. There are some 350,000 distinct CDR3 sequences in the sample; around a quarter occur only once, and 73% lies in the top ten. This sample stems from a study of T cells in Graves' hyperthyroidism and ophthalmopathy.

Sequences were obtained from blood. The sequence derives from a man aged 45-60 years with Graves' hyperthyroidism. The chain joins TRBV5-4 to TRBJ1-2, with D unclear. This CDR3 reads CASSLGPPDGVGYTF. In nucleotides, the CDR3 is TGTGCCAGCAGCTTGGGGCCGCCGGATGGGGTTGGGTACACCTTC.